Below, 27 T cell receptor beta chains from the same sample are listed, as sequenced in a study of siplizumab effects on memory and regulatory T cells (dated by TCRdb to the late 2010s). Receptor libraries were prepared by the immunoSEQ multiplex PCR assay. The source is immuneACCESS, and TCRdb retained only in-frame sequences with V and J called. Part of the clones is not carried over; for the studies checked, unresolved V genes explain less than half of this, and the remainder is unexplained. Here the sample has about 100,000 clones; approximately 91% occur a single time. Approximately 0.15% of the sample is in the top ten clones. The specimen was CD4+ T cells sorted from blood. These receptors came from a human donor in good health.

The chain joins TRBV6-4 to TRBJ1-1; unclear D gene. This CDR3 contains 13 residues. CDR1 is MRHNA, CDR2 SNTAGT, per germline. V lost 6 bases to trimming and J lost 1 base, with 9 bases between them. The CDR3 sequence: CASRTESNTEAFF. CDR3 bases: TGTGCCAGCAGAACAGAGTCGAACACTGAAGCTTTCTTT.

This chain connects TRBV2 to TRBJ1-1; D uncertain. This CDR3 contains 13 residues. V lost 5 bases and J 1 base, leaving 8 bases between the germline ends. Germline CDR1 reads SNHLY; CDR2 reads FYNNEI. The CDR3 spells CASSMMGNTEAFF. In DNA form, the CDR3 reads TGTGCCAGCAGTATGATGGGGAACACTGAAGCTTTCTTT.

This clone was counted once. This sequence joins TRBV11-2 and TRBJ1-5; possible D gene TRBD1, 6 bases. Germline CDR1 and CDR2: SGHAT and FQNNGV. This CDR3 region has 13 residues. Deletions cut 5 bases from V and 4 bases from J, with 9 bases between. The CDR3 DNA reads as TGTGCCAGCAGCACTACAGGGAATCAGCCCCAGCATTTT. This encodes CASSTTGNQPQHF.

The V and J genes are TRBV11-2 and TRBJ2-2; perhaps TRBD2 as D (7 bases). This CDR3 contains 18 residues. V lost 1 base and J 2 bases, leaving 17 bases between the germline ends. CDR1 SGHAT and CDR2 FQNNGV come from the germline V gene. This chain's CDR3 is CASSLVISGGLNTGELFF. DNA for the CDR3: TGTGCCAGCAGCTTAGTAATTTCCGGGGGGCTAAACACCGGGGAGCTGTTTTTT.

The CDR3 nucleotides read TGTGCCATCAGTGCGGGACAGGGGACTGGAAACACCATATATTTT. Residues: CAISAGQGTGNTIYF. This chain links TRBV10-3 with TRBJ1-3; 10 bases map to TRBD1. The CDR3 has 15 amino acids. Germline V CDR1 and CDR2: ENHRY, SYGVKD. With 4 bases clipped from V and 2 bases from J, the junction kept 2 bases outside the gene matches.

In this sample, this clone turned up a few times. This chain connects TRBV7-9 to TRBJ2-4; no definite D call. Trimming stripped 4 bases from V and 4 bases from J, with 11 bases between. The length of the CDR3 is 14 residues. Germline V gene lookup returns CDR1 SEHNR and CDR2 FQNEAQ (reference sequence). The CDR3 spells CASSYVAEKNIQYF. CDR3 bases: TGTGCCAGCAGCTATGTGGCGGAGAAAAACATTCAGTACTTC.

CDR3: CAWSTGRIYYGYTF. In DNA form, the CDR3 reads TGTGCCTGGAGTACGGGTAGGATTTACTATGGCTACACCTTC. The chain recombines TRBV30 with TRBJ1-2, with unresolved D. V lost 2 bases and J lost 3, with 13 bases in between. Germline V lookup: CDR1 GTSNPN, CDR2 SVGIG (reference sequence). The CDR3 loop spans 14 amino acids. Using reference TRBV30 and TRBJ1-2 for the parts outside the CDR3, the full variable domain is SQTIHQWPATLVQPVGSPLSLECTVEGTSNPNLYWYRQAAGRGLQLLFYSVGIGQISSEVPQNLSASRPQDRQFILSSKKLLLSDSGFYLCAWSTGRIYYGYTFGSGTRLTVV.

This clone appeared a single time. This chain connects TRBV2 to TRBJ1-5; 10 positions match TRBD1. With 6 bases clipped from V and 2 bases from J, the junction kept 7 bases outside the gene matches. Germline CDR1 SNHLY, CDR2 FYNNEI. The CDR3 runs to 16 residues. The CDR3 DNA sequence: TGTGCCAGCAGATCTATCGGGACAGGGGGCAATCAGCCCCAGCATTTT. Its protein is CASRSIGTGGNQPQHF.

The chain recombines TRBV27 with TRBJ1-2; 7 bases align to TRBD1. CDR1 MNHEY and CDR2 SMNVEV come from the germline V gene (reference sequence). V shed 6 bases and J 8 bases; nucleotides not matched to a gene: 9. CDR3 length equals 13 residues. The CDR3, as DNA: TGTGCCAGCAGCGACACAGGGGCGGGCGGCTACACCTTC. Translation gives CASSDTGAGGYTF.

This chain uses TRBV4-3 with TRBJ2-5; TRBD1 might be the D (6 bases). Germline CDR1 LGHNA, CDR2 YSLEER. This CDR3 contains 18 residues. V gave up 0 bases and J gave up 3 bases, with 20 bases separating them. CDR3 DNA: TGCGCCAGCAGCCAAGACTTGCCGTTCGAGGGGGTTGAAGAGACCCAGTACTTC. Amino acids: CASSQDLPFEGVEETQYF.

This chain joins TRBV6-1 and TRBJ1-1; 10 nucleotides line up with TRBD1. Trimming at V came to 9 bases and at J to 5 bases, leaving 12 bases not matched to a gene. This CDR3 has 15 residues. From germline, CDR1 is MNHNS and CDR2 SASEGT. CDR3 loop: CASITPGQGKTEAFF. The CDR3 nucleotides read TGTGCCAGTATCACCCCGGGACAGGGGAAAACTGAAGCTTTCTTT.

V is TRBV28 and J is TRBJ2-7, with D possibly being TRBD2 (5 bases). The V gene lost 6 bases and the J gene lost 5 bases, with 17 bases spanning the gap. This CDR3 is 14 amino acids long. Germline V lookup: CDR1 MDHEN, CDR2 SYDVKM. The CDR3 loop is CASSTTRGFNEQYF. The CDR3 nucleotides read TGTGCCAGCAGCACAACCCGAGGGTTCAACGAGCAGTACTTC.

This clone is a singleton in its sample. CDR3 sequence: CASRGNNYGYTF. CDR3 DNA: TGTGCCAGCAGGGGAAATAACTATGGCTACACCTTC. This chain links TRBV2 with TRBJ1-2; D gene ambiguous. CDR1 is SNHLY, CDR2 FYNNEI, per germline. The CDR3 has 12 residues. V was shortened by 6 bases and J by 1 base, with 6 bases between the two germline ends.

The CDR3 loop is CASSYGTGALMNTEAFF. CDR3 nucleotides: TGTGCCAGCAGCTACGGGACAGGGGCCCTCATGAACACTGAAGCTTTCTTT. The chain employs TRBV4-2 and TRBJ1-1, with 10 nucleotides matching TRBD1. J was trimmed by 0 bases and V by 5 bases; bases with no gene match: 9. The length of the CDR3 is 17 residues. CDR1 is LGHNA and CDR2 is YNFKEQ in the germline V gene.

The DNA for the CDR3 is TGCGCCAGCAGCCCTATCCCAATAGGGGCTTCAACTAATGAAAAACTGTTTTTT. Translating gives CASSPIPIGASTNEKLFF. The genes are TRBV4-3 and TRBJ1-4; D perhaps matches TRBD1 (5 bases). Germline V gene sequence: CDR1 LGHNA, CDR2 YSLEER. The CDR3 runs 18 residues. The V gene lost 4 bases and the J gene lost 0 bases, with 18 bases spanning the gap.

This clone appeared once. The V call is TRBV4-3, the J call TRBJ1-1; weak D call: TRBD1 (5 bases). Germline assignment: CDR1 LGHNA and CDR2 YSLEER. CDR3 length equals 14 residues. Trimming stripped 1 base from V and 3 bases from J, with 9 bases between. The CDR3 DNA reads TGCGCCAGCAGCCAAGCTTGGGGGGACACTGAAGCTTTCTTT. It encodes CASSQAWGDTEAFF.

The CDR3 DNA is TGTGCCAGCAGCTTAGTGTCGATTCCGGCTGGCTACACCTTC. Its translation is CASSLVSIPAGYTF. The V call is TRBV7-2, the J call TRBJ1-2; D unresolved. The CDR3 contains 14 residues. The ends were cut back, 1 base at V and 7 bases at J, with 13 bases in the middle. Germline V gene sequence: CDR1 SGHTA, CDR2 FQGNSA.

This chain joins TRBV11-3 and TRBJ2-3; 7 bases map to TRBD2. This CDR3 has 17 residues. Losses at the gene ends were 4 bases for V and 1 base for J; bases not matched to a gene: 11. Germline V CDR1 and CDR2: SGHNT, YENEEA. CDR3 nucleotides: TGTGCCAGCAGCTCCCACCCTACGGGAGGCGGCACAGATACGCAGTATTTT. This codes for CASSSHPTGGGTDTQYF.

The rearrangement links TRBV7-2 to TRBJ1-1; D ambiguous. The V and J ends lost 4 bases and 4 bases respectively, with 13 bases between them. The length of the CDR3 is 14 residues. CDR1 is SGHTA, CDR2 FQGNSA, per germline. The CDR3 DNA reads as TGTGCCAGCAGCTCCAGAATACAGCTCACTGAAGCTTTCTTT. Protein: CASSSRIQLTEAFF.

The chain links TRBV10-3 to TRBJ1-5, with D hard to call. This CDR3 is built from 14 residues. CDR1 ENHRY and CDR2 SYGVKD come from the germline V gene. Trimming removed 0 bases from V and 3 bases from J, with 6 bases in between. CDR3 bases: TGTGCCATCAGTGAGTCGATCGACAATCAGCCCCAGCATTTT. It encodes CAISESIDNQPQHF.

J is TRBJ1-2 and V is TRBV19; D not certain. Trimming pared 9 bases from V and 0 bases from J, leaving 14 bases between. The CDR3 has 14 residues. Looked up from germline, CDR1 is LNHDA and CDR2 is SQIVND (reference sequence). CDR3 residues: CASLAAFTNYGYTF. The CDR3 bases are TGTGCCAGCCTTGCAGCGTTTACTAACTATGGCTACACCTTC. Full variable domain (missing parts from reference TRBV19 and TRBJ1-2): DGGITQSPKYLFRKEGQNVTLSCEQNLNHDAMYWYRQDPGQGLRLIYYSQIVNDFQKGDIAEGYSVSREKKESFPLTVTSAQKNPTAFYLCASLAAFTNYGYTFGSGTRLTVV.

J is TRBJ1-4 and V is TRBV6-5; 7 bases match TRBD1. The junction had 3 bases not matched to a gene; V was cut back by 5 bases and J by 0 bases. Per the germline V gene, CDR1 is MNHEY and CDR2 is SVGAGI. This CDR3 has 15 residues. CDR3 residues: CASSRGTATNEKLFF. CDR3 DNA sequence: TGTGCCAGCAGTCGAGGGACAGCAACTAATGAAAAACTGTTTTTT.

This chain links TRBV15 with TRBJ2-2, with D perhaps being TRBD1 or TRBD2 (5 bases each). CDR1 is LNHNV, CDR2 YYDKDF, per germline (reference sequence). V was shortened by 6 bases and J by 6 bases, with 38 bases between the two germline ends. The CDR3 covers 22 residues. CDR3 in amino acids: CATSVFKLSGTRTSFGPGELFF. DNA of the CDR3: TGTGCCACCAGTGTGTTCAAACTATCCGGGACGAGGACCAGCTTCGGTCCCGGGGAGCTGTTTTTT.

V is TRBV6-5 and J is TRBJ1-1; TRBD1 aligns across 7 bases. The CDR3 sequence is 14 residues long. Germline V gene data show CDR1 as MNHEY and CDR2 as SVGAGI. The V and J ends lost 2 bases and 2 bases, in that order; junction bases with no gene match: 2. The CDR3 region has the DNA TGTGCCAGCAGTTACGGGACAGCCAACACTGAAGCTTTCTTT. Its protein is CASSYGTANTEAFF.

In its sample, this clone was seen a few times. The V gene is TRBV7-2, the J gene TRBJ1-1; D gene uncertain. Trimming took 6 bases from V and 1 from J, leaving 9 bases between them. The CDR3 is made up of 13 amino acids. The germline V gene encodes CDR1 SGHTA and CDR2 FQGNSA. CDR3 nucleotides: TGTGCCAGCAGTTTGATCAAGAACACTGAAGCTTTCTTT. Protein product: CASSLIKNTEAFF.

The chain combines TRBV5-5 with TRBJ2-7, with 9 bases that match TRBD1. Germline values: CDR1 SGHKS, CDR2 YYEKEE (reference sequence). The CDR3 loop spans 14 amino acids. Germline trimming cut 2 bases from V and 4 bases from J; bases unmatched to any gene: 4. The CDR3 DNA sequence: TGTGCCAGCAGCTTCTCGGGACAGGGTTACGAGCAGTACTTC. Its protein is CASSFSGQGYEQYF.

The rearrangement joins TRBV29-1 to TRBJ2-3; D tentatively fits TRBD1 or TRBD2 (6 bases each). Germline loops: CDR1 SQVTM, CDR2 ANQGSEA. The CDR3 is 14 amino acids. V gave up 8 bases and J gave up 4 bases, with 19 bases separating them. CDR3 bases: TGCAGCTCGGTAGGGGGGATTGAGGCAGATACGCAGTATTTT. It specifies CSSVGGIEADTQYF.